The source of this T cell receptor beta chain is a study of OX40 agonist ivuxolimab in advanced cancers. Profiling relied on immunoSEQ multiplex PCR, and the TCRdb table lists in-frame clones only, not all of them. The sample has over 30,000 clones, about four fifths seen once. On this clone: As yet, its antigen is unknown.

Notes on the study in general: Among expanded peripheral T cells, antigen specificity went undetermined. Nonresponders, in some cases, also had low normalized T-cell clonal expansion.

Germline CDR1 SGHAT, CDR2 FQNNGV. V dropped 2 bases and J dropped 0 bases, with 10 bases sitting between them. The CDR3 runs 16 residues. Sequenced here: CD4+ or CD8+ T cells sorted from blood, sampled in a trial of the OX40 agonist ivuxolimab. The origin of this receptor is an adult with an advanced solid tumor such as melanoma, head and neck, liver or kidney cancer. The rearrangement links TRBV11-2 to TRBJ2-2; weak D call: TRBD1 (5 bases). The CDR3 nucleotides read TGTGCCAGCAGCTTAAGACAGTCCGCGAACACCGGGGAGCTGTTTTTT. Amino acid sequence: CASSLRQSANTGELFF. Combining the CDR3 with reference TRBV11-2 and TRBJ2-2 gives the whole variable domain EAGVAQSPRYKIIEKRQSVAFWCNPISGHATLYWYQQILGQGPKLLIQFQNNGVVDDSQLPKDRFSAERLKGVDSTLKIQPAKLEDSAVYLCASSLRQSANTGELFFGEGSRLTVL.